This section outlines one T cell receptor (beta chain) sequence together with its context. The germline CDR1 and CDR2 sequences are SNHLY and FYNNEI. This CDR3 comprises 17 residues. The V and J ends lost 6 bases and 3 bases, in that order; junction bases with no gene match: 9. Sequencing was performed with immunoSEQ multiplex PCR; in TCRdb, only in-frame clones are kept and a portion is missing. This table has 280,000 or so clones, nearly 90% appearing once. The data belong to a study of blood T cell repertoires in COVID-19. Overall study context: The cDNA or gDNA used as material had been derived from T cells, B-cell-depleted T cells, or PBMCs.

This receptor was identified in a woman younger than 35 with acute COVID-19. J is TRBJ2-5 and V is TRBV2; 14 bases line up with TRBD2. Specimen: PBMCs or T cells enriched from blood (not recorded which). The CDR3 here is CASSTGLAGAQEETQYF. CDR3 coding DNA: TGTGCCAGCAGCACGGGACTAGCGGGGGCTCAAGAAGAGACCCAGTACTTC.